This T cell receptor (beta chain) stems from a study of blood T cell repertoires in COVID-19. Turning to the study itself: The origin of the acute and convalescent COVID-19 samples was the United States, Italy and Spain. T cells, B-cell-depleted T cells, or PBMCs provided the cDNA or gDNA that served as material.

Original handling: Amplification from reference gene primers served as the basis for estimated nucleated cell counts. The assay was immunoSEQ multiplex PCR, and TCRdb's table has in-frame clones only and misses some. The V and J calls and the clone size are those of that table, but D and trimming were determined from the DNA. The table records around 140,000 clones, about 87% of them present only once. Only one count was recorded for this clone. The CDR3 loop spans 15 amino acids. Trimming pared 0 bases from V and 8 bases from J, leaving 14 bases between. Germline V gene data show CDR1 as SGHAT and CDR2 as FQNNGV.

The receptor was isolated from a man aged 50 to 59 with acute or convalescent COVID-19. Sequencing used peripheral blood. J is TRBJ1-5 and V is TRBV11-2; TRBD1 might be the D (5 bases). CDR3 in amino acids: CASSLEKGQGKPQHF. The CDR3 DNA is TGTGCCAGCAGCTTAGAAAAGGGGCAGGGAAAGCCCCAGCATTTT.